This T cell receptor (beta chain) was captured by sequencing in a study of PD-1 blockade in classical Hodgkin lymphoma. The wider study: Nivolumab dosed at 3 mg/kg went to patients intravenously every 2 weeks. Study-wide points: Compared with baseline, CD4+ but not CD8+ TCR diversity had risen significantly by C4D1. Complete responders had baseline diversity similar to newly diagnosed patients.

By proportion, this clone is medium-sized. Its antigen is currently unknown. Relapse after autologous stem cell transplantation occurred in every patient, and brentuximab vedotin exposure varied. Clones were sequenced by immunoSEQ multiplex PCR, and TCRdb holds only the in-frame ones, with some missing. The sample has 55,000 to 75,000 clones; 71% are singletons. The sequence derives from a human donor with classical Hodgkin lymphoma. Sample: peripheral blood mononuclear cells (PBMCs), taken before the second cycle of nivolumab.

CDR3 sequence reads: CAWSVEPSSGNTIYF. DNA of the CDR3: TGTGCCTGGAGTGTGGAACCGAGCTCTGGAAACACCATATATTTT. This chain connects TRBV30 to TRBJ1-3; D is unresolved. The V gene lost 0 bases and the J gene lost 0 bases, with 9 bases spanning the gap. This CDR3 is built from 15 residues. The germline CDR1 and CDR2 sequences are GTSNPN and SVGIG (reference sequence).